This paragraph covers one T cell receptor (beta chain) sequence. The antigen is unknown. These data originate in a study of cytomegalovirus exposure and HLA in healthy donors. Study-wide background: Approximately 190 million T cells yielded 90 million to 130 million unique TCR beta sequences, as an earlier analysis found. Early release data held some 79 million unique TCRs from HLA-typed donors. General study findings and limits: The authors assumed roughly uniform sequencing depth across donors for presence/absence analyses. One variant, a missense change in DCLRE1C, was linked in a later analysis to TCR beta V- and J-gene trimming.

Germline V gene data show CDR1 as SEHNR and CDR2 as FQNEAQ (reference sequence). This CDR3 is 12 amino acids long. V was cut by 1 base and J by 4 bases, with 4 bases left in between. PCR used 60 Vbeta primers and 13 Jbeta primers. Profiled with immunoSEQ multiplex PCR; TCRdb holds only in-frame clones, not every one. In the table there are more than 80,000 clones, 63% of which are singletons. The clonotype originates from a woman aged 35 to 49 in good health and CMV-seropositive. Source material: PBMCs. The chain joins TRBV7-9 to TRBJ2-5; no reliable D call. In DNA, the CDR3 is TGTGCCAGCAGCTTAGTTCGAGAGACCCAGTACTTC. It encodes CASSLVRETQYF.